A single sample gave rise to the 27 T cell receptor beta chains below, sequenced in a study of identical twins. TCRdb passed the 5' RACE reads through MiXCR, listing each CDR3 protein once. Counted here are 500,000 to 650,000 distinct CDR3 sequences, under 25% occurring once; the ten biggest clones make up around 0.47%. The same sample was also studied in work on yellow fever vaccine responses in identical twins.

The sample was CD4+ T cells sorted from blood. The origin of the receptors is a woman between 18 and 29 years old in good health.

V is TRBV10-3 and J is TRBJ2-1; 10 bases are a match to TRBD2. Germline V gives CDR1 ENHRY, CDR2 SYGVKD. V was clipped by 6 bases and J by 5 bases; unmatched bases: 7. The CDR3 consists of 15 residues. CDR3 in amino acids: CAIRKGLAANNEQFF. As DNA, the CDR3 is TGTGCCATCAGGAAAGGACTAGCGGCTAACAATGAGCAGTTCTTC.

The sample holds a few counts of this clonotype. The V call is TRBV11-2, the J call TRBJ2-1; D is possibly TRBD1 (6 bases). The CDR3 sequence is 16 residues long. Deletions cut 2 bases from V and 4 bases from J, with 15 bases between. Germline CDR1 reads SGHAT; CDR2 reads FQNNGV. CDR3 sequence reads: CASSLRYRDGYNEQFF. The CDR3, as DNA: TGTGCCAGCAGCTTACGGTACAGGGATGGGTACAATGAGCAGTTCTTC.

CDR3 in amino acids: CASSEAAGGPFGNGYTF. The CDR3 coding sequence is TGTGCCAGTAGCGAGGCGGCAGGGGGCCCTTTCGGGAATGGCTACACCTTC. J is TRBJ1-2 and V is TRBV19; 8 bases map to TRBD1. The V gene's germline CDR1 is LNHDA and CDR2 SQIVND (reference sequence). The CDR3 has 17 residues. V lost 6 bases to trimming and J lost 6 bases; unmatched junction nucleotides: 18.

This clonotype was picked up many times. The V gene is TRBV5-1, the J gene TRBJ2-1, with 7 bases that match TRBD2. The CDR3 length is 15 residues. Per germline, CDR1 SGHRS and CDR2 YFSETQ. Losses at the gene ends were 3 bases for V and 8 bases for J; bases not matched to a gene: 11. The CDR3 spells CASSSEAGIGDEQFF. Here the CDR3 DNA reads TGCGCCAGCAGCTCAGAAGCGGGAATTGGGGATGAGCAGTTCTTC.

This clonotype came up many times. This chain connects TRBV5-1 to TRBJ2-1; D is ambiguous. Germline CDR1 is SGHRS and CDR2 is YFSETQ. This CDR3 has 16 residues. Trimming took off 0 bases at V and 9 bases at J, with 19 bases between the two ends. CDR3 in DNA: TGCGCCAGCAGCTTGGCCTTACGGCTGTGGAGCAGTGAGCAGTTCTTC. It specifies CASSLALRLWSSEQFF.

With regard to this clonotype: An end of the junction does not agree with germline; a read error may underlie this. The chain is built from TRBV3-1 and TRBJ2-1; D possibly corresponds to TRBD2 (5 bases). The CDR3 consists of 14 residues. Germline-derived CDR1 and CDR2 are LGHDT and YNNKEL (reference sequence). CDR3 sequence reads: CASSRSGSFNEQFF. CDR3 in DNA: TGTGCCAGCAGCCGCTCGGGGTCCTTCAATGAGCAGTTCTTC.

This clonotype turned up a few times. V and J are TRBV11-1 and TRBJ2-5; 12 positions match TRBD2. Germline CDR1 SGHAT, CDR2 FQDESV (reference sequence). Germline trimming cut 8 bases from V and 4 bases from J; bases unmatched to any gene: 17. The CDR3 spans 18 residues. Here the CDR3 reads CASAETSGSVFGSETQYF. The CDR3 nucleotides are TGTGCCAGCGCGGAGACTAGCGGGAGTGTGTTTGGTTCAGAGACCCAGTACTTC.

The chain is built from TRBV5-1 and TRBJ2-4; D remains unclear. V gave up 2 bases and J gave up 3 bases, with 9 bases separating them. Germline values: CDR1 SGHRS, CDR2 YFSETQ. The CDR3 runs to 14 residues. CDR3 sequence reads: CASSFGLVKNIQYF. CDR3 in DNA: TGCGCCAGCAGCTTCGGTTTAGTCAAAAACATTCAGTACTTC.

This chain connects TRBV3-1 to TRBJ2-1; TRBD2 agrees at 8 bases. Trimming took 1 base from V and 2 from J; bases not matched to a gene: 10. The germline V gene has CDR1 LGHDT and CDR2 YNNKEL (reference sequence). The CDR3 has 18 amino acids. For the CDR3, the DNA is TGTGCCAGCAGCCAAGGACCAGTAGCGGGAAAGGCCTACAATGAGCAGTTCTTC. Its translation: CASSQGPVAGKAYNEQFF.

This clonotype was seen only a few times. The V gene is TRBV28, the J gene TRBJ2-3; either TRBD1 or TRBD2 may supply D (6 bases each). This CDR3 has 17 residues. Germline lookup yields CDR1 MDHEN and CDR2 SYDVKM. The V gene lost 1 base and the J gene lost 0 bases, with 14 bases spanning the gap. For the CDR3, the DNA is TGTGCCAGCAGTTTATCCGGGGGCCCAGCTAGCACAGATACGCAGTATTTT. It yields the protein CASSLSGGPASTDTQYF. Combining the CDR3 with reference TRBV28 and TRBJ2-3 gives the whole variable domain DVKVTQSSRYLVKRTGEKVFLECVQDMDHENMFWYRQDPGLGLRLIYFSYDVKMKEKGDIPEGYSVSREKKERFSLILESASTNQTSMYLCASSLSGGPASTDTQYFGPGTRLTVL.

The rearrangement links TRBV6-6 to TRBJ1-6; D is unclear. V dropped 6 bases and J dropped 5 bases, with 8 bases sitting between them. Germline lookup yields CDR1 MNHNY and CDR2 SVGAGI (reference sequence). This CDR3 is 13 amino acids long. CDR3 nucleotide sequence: TGTGCCAGCAGCCAGACTGATAATTCACCCCTCCACTTT. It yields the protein CASSQTDNSPLHF.

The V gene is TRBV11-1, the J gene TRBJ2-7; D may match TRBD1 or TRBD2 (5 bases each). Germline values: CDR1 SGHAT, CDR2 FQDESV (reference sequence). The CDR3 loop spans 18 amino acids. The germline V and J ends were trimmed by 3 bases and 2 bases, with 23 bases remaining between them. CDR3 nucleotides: TGTGCCAGCAGCTTCGCAGGGACGACAGCAATGCGAACCTACGAGCAGTACGTC. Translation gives CASSFAGTTAMRTYEQYV.

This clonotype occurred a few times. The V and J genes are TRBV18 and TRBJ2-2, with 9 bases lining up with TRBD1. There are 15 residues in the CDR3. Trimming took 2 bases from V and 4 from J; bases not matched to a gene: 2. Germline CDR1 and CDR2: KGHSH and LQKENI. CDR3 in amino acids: CASSPNRGPTGELFF. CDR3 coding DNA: TGTGCCAGCTCACCAAACAGGGGGCCCACCGGGGAGCTGTTTTTT.

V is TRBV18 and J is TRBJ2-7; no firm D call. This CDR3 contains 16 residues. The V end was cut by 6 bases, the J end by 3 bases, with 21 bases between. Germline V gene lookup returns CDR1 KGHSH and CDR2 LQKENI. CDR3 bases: TGTGCCAGCTCCTATGCGGCTCGGTTAAACGTCTACGAGCAGTACTTC. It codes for CASSYAARLNVYEQYF.

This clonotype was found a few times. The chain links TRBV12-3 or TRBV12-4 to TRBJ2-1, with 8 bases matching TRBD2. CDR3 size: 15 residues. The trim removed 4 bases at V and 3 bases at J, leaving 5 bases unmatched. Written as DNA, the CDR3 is TGTGCCAGCAGTTCGGGACTAGGGGTCTACAATGAGCAGTTCTTC. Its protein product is CASSSGLGVYNEQFF.

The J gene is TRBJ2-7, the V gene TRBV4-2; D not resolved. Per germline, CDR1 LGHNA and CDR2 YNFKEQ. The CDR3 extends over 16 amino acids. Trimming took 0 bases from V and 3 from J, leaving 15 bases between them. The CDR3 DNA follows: TGTGCCAGCAGCCAAGAAGGTGATACAGACCTCTACGAGCAGTACTTC. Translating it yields CASSQEGDTDLYEQYF.

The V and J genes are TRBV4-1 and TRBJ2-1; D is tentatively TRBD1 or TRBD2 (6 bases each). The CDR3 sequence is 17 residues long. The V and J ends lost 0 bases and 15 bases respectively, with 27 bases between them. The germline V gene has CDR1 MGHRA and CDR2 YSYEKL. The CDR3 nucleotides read TGCGCCAGCAGCCAAGATAGGGATGGGGGGCTGTTGCAGGGGCGGTTCTTC. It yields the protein CASSQDRDGGLLQGRFF.

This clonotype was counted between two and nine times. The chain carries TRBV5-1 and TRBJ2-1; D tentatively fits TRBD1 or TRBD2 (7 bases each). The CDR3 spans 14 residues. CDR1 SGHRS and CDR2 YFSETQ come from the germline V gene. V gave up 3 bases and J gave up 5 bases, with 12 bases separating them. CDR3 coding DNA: TGCGCCAGCAGCTCCCAGGGGGGGAACAATGAGCAGTTCTTC. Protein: CASSSQGGNNEQFF.

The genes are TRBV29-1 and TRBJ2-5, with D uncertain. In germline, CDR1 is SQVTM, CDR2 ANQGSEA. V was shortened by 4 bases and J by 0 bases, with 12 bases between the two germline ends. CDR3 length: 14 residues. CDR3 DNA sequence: TGCAGCGTTGGGGTGGGCAGCCACCAAGAGACCCAGTACTTC. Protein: CSVGVGSHQETQYF.

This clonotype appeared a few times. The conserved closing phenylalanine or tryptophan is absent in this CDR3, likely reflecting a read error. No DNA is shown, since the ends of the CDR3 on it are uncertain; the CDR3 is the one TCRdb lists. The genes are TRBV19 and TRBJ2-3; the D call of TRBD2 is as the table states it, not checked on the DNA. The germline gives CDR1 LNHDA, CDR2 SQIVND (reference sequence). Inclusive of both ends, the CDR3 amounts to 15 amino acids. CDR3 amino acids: CASSISSGSGTFLDL.

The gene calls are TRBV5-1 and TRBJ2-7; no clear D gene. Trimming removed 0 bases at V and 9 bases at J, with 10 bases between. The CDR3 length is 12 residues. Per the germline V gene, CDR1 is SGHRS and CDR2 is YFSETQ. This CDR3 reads CASSLVGPLQYF. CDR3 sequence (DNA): TGCGCCAGCAGCTTGGTAGGCCCTCTGCAGTACTTC.

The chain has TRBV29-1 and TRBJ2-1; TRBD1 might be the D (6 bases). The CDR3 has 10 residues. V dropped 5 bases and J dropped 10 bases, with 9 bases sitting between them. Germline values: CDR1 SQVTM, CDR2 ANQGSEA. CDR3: CSVSGTEQFF. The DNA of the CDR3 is TGCAGCGTTTCCGGGACAGAGCAGTTCTTC.

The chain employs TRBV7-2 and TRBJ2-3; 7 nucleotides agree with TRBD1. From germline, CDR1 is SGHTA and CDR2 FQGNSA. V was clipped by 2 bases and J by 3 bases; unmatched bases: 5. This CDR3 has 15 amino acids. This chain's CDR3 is CASSLQGVGTDTQYF. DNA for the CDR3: TGTGCCAGCAGCTTACAGGGGGTAGGAACAGATACGCAGTATTTT.

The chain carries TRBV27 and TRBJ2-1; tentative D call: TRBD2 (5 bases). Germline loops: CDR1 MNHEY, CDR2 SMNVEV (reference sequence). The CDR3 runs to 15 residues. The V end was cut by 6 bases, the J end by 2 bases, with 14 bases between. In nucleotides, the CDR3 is TGTGCCAGCAGGGGTAGAGGGCTACCCTACAATGAGCAGTTCTTC. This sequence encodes CASRGRGLPYNEQFF.

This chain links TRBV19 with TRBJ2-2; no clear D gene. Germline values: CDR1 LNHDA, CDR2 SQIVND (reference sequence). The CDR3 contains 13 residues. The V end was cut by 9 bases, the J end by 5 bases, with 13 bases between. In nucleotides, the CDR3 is TGTGCCAGCTCTAAATTCTTTACCGGGGAGCTGTTTTTT. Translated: CASSKFFTGELFF.

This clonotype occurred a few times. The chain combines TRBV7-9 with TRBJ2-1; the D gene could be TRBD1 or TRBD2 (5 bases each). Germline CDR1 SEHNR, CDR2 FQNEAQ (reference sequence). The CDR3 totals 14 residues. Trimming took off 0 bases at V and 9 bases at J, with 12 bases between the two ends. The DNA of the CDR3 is TGTGCCAGCAGCTTAGCGAGAGGGGTTGGTGAGCAGTTCTTC. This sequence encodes CASSLARGVGEQFF.

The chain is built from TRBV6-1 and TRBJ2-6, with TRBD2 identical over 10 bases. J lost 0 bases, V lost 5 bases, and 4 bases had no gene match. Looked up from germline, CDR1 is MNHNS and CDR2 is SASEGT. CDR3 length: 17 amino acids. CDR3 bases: TGTGCCAGCAGTCGTCGGACTAGCGGCTCTGGGGCCAACGTCCTGACTTTC. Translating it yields CASSRRTSGSGANVLTF.